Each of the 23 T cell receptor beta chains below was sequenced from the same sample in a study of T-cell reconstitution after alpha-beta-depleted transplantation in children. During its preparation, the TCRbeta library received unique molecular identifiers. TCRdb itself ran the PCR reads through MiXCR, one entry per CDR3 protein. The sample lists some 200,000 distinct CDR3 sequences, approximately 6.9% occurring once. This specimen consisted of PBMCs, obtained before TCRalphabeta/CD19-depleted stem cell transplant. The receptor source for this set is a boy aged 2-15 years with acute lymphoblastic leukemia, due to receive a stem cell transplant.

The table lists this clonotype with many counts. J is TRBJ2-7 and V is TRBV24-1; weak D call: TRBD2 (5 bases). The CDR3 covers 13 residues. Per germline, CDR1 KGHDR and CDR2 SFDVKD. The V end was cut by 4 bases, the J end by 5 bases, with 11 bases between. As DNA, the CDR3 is TGTGCCACCAGTGAAACCGGGATCAACGAGCAGTACTTC. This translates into CATSETGINEQYF.

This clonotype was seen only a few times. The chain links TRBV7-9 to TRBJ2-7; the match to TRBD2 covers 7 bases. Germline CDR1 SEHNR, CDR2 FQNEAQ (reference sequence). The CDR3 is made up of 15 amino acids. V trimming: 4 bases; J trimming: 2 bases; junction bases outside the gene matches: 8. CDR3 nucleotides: TGTGCCAGCAGCTCCAGCGGGACTCCTACCTACGAGCAGTACTTC. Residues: CASSSSGTPTYEQYF.

The CDR3 reads CASNTRTSGGPSTDTQYF. CDR3 DNA: TGTGCCAGCAACACCCGGACTAGCGGGGGGCCGAGCACAGATACGCAGTATTTT. This rearrangement joins TRBV28 to TRBJ2-3; 14 bases line up with TRBD2. Germline CDR1 and CDR2: MDHEN and SYDVKM. V shed 7 bases, J shed 0 bases, and the junction held 9 bases outside the gene matches. The CDR3 spans 18 residues.

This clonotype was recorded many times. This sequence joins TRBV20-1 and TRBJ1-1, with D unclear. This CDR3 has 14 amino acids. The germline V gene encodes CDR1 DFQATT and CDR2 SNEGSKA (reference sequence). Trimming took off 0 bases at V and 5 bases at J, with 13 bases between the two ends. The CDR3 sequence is CSARDPSGWTEAFF. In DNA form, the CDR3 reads TGCAGTGCTAGAGATCCGTCGGGTTGGACTGAAGCTTTCTTT.

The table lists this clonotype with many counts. The CDR3 protein is CASSPMGPYYEQYF. CDR3 DNA: TGCGCCAGCAGCCCAATGGGGCCCTACTACGAGCAGTACTTC. This chain links TRBV5-1 with TRBJ2-7, with D perhaps matching TRBD1 (5 bases). The germline CDR1 and CDR2 sequences are SGHRS and YFSETQ. The CDR3 spans 14 residues. The V end lost 4 bases, the J end lost 3 bases, and 14 bases lay between the germline ends.

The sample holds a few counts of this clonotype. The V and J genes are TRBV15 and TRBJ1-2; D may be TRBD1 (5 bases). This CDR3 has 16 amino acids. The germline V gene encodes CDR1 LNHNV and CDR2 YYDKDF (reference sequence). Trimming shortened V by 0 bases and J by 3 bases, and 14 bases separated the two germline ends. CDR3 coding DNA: TGTGCCACCAGCAGAGATGGCCAGGGAGGGGACTATGGCTACACCTTC. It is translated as CATSRDGQGGDYGYTF. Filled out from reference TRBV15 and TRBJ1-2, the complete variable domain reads DAMVIQNPRYQVTQFGKPVTLSCSQTLNHNVMYWYQQKSSQAPKLLFHYYDKDFNNEADTPDNFQSRRPNTSFCFLDIRSPGLGDTAMYLCATSRDGQGGDYGYTFGSGTRLTVV.

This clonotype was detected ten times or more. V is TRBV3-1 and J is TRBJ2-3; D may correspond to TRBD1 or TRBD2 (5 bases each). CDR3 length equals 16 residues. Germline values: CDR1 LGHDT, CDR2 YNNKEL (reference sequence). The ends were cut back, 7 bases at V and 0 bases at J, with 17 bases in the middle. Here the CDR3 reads CASKNRGGRSTDTQYF. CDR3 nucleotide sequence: TGTGCCAGCAAAAACCGGGGCGGTAGAAGCACAGATACGCAGTATTTT.

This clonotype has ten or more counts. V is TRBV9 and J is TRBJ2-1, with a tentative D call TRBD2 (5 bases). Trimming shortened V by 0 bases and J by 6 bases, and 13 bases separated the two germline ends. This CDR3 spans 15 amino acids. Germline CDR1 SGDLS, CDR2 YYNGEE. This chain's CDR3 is CASSVGRGIVNEQFF. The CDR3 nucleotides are TGTGCCAGCAGCGTAGGTCGGGGTATAGTCAATGAGCAGTTCTTC.

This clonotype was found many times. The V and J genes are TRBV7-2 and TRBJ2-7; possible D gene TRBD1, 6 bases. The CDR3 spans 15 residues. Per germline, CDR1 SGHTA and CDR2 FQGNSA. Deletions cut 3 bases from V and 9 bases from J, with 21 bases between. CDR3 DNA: TGTGCCAGCAGCTTTTCCCCAGGGGAAAATGGAGGGCAGTACTTC. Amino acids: CASSFSPGENGGQYF.

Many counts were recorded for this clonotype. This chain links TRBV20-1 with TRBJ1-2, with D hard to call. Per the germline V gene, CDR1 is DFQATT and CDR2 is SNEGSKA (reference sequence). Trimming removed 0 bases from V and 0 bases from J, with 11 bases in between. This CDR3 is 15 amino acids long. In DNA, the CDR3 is TGCAGTGCTAGAGATTCCCTACGGTCTAACTATGGCTACACCTTC. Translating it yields CSARDSLRSNYGYTF.

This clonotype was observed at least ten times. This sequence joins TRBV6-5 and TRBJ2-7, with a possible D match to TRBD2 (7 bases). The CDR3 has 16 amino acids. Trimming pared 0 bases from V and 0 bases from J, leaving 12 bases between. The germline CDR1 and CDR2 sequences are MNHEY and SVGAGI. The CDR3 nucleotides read TGTGCCAGCAGTTACTCGGGGCGGGGGCACTCCTACGAGCAGTACTTC. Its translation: CASSYSGRGHSYEQYF.

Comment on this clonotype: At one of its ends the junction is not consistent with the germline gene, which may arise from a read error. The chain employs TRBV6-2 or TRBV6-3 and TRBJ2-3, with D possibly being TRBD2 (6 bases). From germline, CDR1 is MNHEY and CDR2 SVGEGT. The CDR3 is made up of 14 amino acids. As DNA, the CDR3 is TGTACCAGCAGTTCCCTCGCGGGACGAAATACGCAGTATTTT. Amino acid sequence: CTSSSLAGRNTQYF.

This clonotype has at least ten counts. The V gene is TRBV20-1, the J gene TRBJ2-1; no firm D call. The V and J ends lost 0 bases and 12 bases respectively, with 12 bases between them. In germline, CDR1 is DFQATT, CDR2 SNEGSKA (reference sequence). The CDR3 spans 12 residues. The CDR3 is CSARDPRGGQFF. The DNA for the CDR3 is TGCAGTGCTAGAGACCCAAGAGGTGGGCAGTTCTTC.

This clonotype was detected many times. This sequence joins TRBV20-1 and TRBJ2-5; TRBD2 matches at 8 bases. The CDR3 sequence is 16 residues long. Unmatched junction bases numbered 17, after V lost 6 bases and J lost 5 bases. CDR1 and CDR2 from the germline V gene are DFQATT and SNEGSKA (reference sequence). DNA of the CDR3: TGCAGTGCGTCTTCCCAGAGCGGGAGATGGGTGGAGACCCAGTACTTC. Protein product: CSASSQSGRWVETQYF.

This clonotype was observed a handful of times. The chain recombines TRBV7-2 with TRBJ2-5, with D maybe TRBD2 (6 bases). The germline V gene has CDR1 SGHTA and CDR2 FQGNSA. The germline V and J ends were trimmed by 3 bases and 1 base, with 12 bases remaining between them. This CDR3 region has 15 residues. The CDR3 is CASSLAAGRQETQYF. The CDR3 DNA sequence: TGTGCCAGCAGCTTGGCTGCGGGGCGCCAAGAGACCCAGTACTTC.

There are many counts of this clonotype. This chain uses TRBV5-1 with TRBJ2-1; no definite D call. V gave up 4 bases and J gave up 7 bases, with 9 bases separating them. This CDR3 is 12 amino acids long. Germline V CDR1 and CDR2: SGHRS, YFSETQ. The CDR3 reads CASSATGNEQFF. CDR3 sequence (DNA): TGCGCCAGCAGCGCGACTGGGAATGAGCAGTTCTTC.

CDR3 in amino acids: CASMAENIQYF. The CDR3 bases are TGTGCCAGCATGGCAGAAAACATTCAGTACTTC. The rearrangement joins TRBV2 to TRBJ2-4; no reliable D call. Deletions cut 7 bases from V and 5 bases from J, with 6 bases between. The CDR3 runs 11 residues. In germline, CDR1 is SNHLY, CDR2 FYNNEI. Full variable domain (rest looked up from reference TRBV2 and TRBJ2-4): EPEVTQTPSHQVTQMGQEVILRCVPISNHLYFYWYRQILGQKVEFLVSFYNNEISEKSEIFDDQFSVERPDGSNFTLKIRSTKLEDSAMYFCASMAENIQYFGAGTRLSVL.

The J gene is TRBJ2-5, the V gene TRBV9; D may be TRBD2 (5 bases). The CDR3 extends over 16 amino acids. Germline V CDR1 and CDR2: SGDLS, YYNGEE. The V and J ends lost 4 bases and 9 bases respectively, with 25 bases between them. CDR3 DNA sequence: TGTGCCAGCAGCCAATCCCCCACTAGTTCAGAGGGCCCCCAGTACTTC. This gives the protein CASSQSPTSSEGPQYF. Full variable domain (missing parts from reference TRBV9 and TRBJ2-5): DSGVTQTPKHLITATGQRVTLRCSPRSGDLSVYWYQQSLDQGLQFLIQYYNGEERAKGNILERFSAQQFPDLHSELNLSSLELGDSALYFCASSQSPTSSEGPQYFGPGTRLLVL.

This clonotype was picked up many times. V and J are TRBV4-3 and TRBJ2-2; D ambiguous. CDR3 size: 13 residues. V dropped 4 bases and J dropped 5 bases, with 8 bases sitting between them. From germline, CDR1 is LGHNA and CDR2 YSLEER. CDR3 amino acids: CASSRDYTGELFF. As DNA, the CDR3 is TGCGCCAGCAGCCGTGATTATACCGGGGAGCTGTTTTTT.

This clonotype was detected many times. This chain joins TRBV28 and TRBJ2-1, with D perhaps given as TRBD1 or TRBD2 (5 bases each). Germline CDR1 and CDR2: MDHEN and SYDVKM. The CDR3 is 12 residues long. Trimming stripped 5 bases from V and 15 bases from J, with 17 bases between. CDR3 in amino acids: CASSPSGTSGFF. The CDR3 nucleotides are TGTGCCAGCAGTCCCTCCGGGACCTCGGGGTTCTTC.

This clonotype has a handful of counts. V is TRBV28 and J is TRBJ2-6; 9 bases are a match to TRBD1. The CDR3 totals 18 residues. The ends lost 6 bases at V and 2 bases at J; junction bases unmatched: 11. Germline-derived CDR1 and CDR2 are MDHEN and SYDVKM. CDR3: CASRFLTGTGTGANVLTF. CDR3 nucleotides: TGTGCCAGCAGATTTCTAACCGGGACAGGGACTGGGGCCAACGTCCTGACTTTC.

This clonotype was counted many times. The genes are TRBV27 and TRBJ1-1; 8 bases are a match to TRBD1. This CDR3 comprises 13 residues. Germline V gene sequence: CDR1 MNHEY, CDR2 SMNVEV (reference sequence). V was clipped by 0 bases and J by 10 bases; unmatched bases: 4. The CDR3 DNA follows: TGTGCCAGCAGTTTATCCAGGGGGCGCGTAGCTTTCTTT. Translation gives CASSLSRGRVAFF.

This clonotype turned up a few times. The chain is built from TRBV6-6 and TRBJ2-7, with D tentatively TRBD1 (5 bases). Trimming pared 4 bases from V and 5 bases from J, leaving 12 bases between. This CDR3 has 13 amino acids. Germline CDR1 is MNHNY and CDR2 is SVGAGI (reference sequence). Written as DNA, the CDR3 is TGTGCCAGCAGTTCGGCAGGGTTAAACGAGCAGTACTTC. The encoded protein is CASSSAGLNEQYF.